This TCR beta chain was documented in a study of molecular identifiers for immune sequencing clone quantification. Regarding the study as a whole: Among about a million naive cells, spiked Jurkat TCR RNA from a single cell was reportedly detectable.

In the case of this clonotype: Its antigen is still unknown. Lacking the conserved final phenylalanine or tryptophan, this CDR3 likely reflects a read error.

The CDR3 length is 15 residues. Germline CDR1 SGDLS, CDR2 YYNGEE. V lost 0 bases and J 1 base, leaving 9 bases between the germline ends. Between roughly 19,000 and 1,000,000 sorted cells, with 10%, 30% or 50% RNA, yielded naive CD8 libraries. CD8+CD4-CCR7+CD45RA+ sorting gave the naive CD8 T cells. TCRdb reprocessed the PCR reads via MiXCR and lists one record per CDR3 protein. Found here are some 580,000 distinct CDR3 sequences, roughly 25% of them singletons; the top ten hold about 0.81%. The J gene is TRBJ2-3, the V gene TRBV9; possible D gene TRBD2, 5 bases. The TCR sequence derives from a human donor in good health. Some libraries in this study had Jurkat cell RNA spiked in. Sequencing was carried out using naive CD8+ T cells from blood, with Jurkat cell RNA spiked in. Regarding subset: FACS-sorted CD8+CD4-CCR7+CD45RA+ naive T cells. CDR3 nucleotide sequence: TGTGCCAGCAGCGTAGTTCCAGCGGGCACAGATACGCAGTATTTG. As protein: CASSVVPAGTDTQYL.